This T cell receptor beta chain was sequenced in a study of siplizumab effects on memory and regulatory T cells (dated by TCRdb to about 2019). A note on the overall study: The effect of the anti-CD2 antibody siplizumab on alloreactive T-cell subsets was examined in allogeneic mixed lymphocyte reactions constructed from human PBMCs.

Study-wide conclusions, independent of this receptor: Siplizumab significantly lowered the cumulative frequency of alloreactive sequences that could be traced to unstimulated CD4+ memory T cells. Because sequences below about 10^-5 frequency were poorly captured, only a minor fraction of alloreactive clones could be mapped to unstimulated subsets. Whether proliferating Tregs from siplizumab cultures actually had suppressive function was not functionally confirmed. Among mappable alloreactive CD4+ clones, the Treg-derived fraction averaged nearly 70% with siplizumab versus around 25% in control reactions. Unstimulated naive T cells appeared more diverse than memory T cells, and naive cells seemed to contribute substantially to the alloresponse. For roughly 80-96% of proliferating CD4+ or CD8+ clones, no naive or memory phenotype could be assigned.

Sorted unstimulated T cells and proliferating T cells recovered from mixed lymphocyte reactions underwent TCRbeta CDR3 sequencing. Fresh whole blood from over 8 HLA-typed healthy donors was used to isolate PBMCs. The trim is 10 bases for V and 8 bases for J, with a gap of 21 bases between the germline ends. CDR1 and CDR2, per the germline V gene, are MNHNS and SASEGT. Including cysteine and phenylalanine, the CDR3 has 15 amino acids. Only the CDR3 DNA stays, 45 bases, in frame from base 1. Details on this clone: Its target antigen remains unknown. No base quality information exists; no much larger clone differs at one position.

Libraries were made using the immunoSEQ multiplex PCR assay. Each sample had some 10^5 TCR templates assayed by the deep sequencing platform. Genomic DNA extracted from sorted T cells was used for TCRbeta CDR3 sequencing. The paper's data handling went like this. Clonal analysis of TCRbeta CDR3 data was done in the R programming language. Alloreactive CD4+ and CD8+ clones were identified by comparing unstimulated samples to CFSE-low samples taken after the reaction. Regulatory or non-regulatory origin of alloreactive CD4+ clones was assigned by matching sequences to the sorted unstimulated Treg and non-Treg repertoires. TCRdb retrieved this table from immuneACCESS and kept in-frame rearrangements only. Not all clones are present; in checked studies, unresolved V genes account for under half, and no reason is known for the remainder. That table supplies the V and J calls and clone size; D and trimming were determined from the DNA. The sample table contains 100,000 to 120,000 clones; only one count was recorded for roughly 92% of them. 1% to 1.5% of the sample goes to the ten largest clones.

The source material was CD4+ T cells sorted from blood. The sequence links TRBV6-1 to TRBJ1-6; a tentative D call is TRBD1 (6 bases match). The TCR sequence derives from a human donor in good health. This receptor has the CDR3 CATPHLTGFDSPLHF. The DNA reads TGTGCCACCCCCCACCTGACAGGTTTCGATTCACCCCTCCACTTT.